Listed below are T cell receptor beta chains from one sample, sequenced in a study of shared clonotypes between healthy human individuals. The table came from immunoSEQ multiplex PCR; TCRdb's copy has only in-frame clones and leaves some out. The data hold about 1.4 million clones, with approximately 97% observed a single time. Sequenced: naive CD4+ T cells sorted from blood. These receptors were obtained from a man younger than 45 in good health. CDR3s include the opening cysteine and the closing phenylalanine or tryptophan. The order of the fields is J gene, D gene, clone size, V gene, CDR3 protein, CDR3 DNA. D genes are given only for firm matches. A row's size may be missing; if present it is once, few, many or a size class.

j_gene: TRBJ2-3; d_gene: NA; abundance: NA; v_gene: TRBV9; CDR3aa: CATPGNYLIPTDTQYF; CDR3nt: TGTGCCACCCCCGGGAACTACCTTATTCCCACAGATACGCAGTATTTT
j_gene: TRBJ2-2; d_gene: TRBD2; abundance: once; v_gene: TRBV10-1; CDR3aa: CASIGKSGMFTGELFF; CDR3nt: TGCGCCAGCATTGGTAAAAGCGGGATGTTCACCGGGGAGCTGTTTTTT
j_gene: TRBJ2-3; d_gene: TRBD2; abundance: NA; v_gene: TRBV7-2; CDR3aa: CASSLVSGTSGSKDTQYF; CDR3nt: TGTGCCAGCAGCTTAGTTTCGGGGACTAGCGGGAGCAAAGATACGCAGTATTTT
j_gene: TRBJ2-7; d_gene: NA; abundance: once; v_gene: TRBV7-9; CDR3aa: CASSPITGLGPSSYEQYF; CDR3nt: TGTGCCAGCAGCCCAATAACGGGTTTGGGACCGAGCTCCTACGAGCAGTACTTC
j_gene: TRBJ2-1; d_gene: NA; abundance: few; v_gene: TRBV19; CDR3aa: CASNNFREGNEQFF; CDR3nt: TGTGCCAGTAATAATTTTAGAGAGGGAAATGAGCAGTTCTTC
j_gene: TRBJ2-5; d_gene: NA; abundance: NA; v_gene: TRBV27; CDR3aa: CASSEVGVVGETQYF; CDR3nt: TGTGCCAGCAGTGAGGTGGGAGTGGTGGGGGAGACCCAGTACTTC
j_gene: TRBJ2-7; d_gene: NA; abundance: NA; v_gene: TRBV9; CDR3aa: CASSEGAPANEQYF; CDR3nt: TGTGCCAGCAGCGAAGGGGCCCCAGCGAACGAGCAGTACTTC
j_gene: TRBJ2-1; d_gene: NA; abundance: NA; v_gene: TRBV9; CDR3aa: CASSFRLSGLDNEQFF; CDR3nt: TGTGCCAGCAGCTTCCGGCTATCGGGATTAGACAATGAGCAGTTCTTC
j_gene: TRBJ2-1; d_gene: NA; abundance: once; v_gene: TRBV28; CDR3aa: CASSSPSPRAEQFF; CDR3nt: TGTGCCAGCAGTTCTCCCTCTCCCAGAGCAGAGCAGTTCTTC
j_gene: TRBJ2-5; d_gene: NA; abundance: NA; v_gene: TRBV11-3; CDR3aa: CASSLGRGGQETQYF; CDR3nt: TGTGCCAGCAGCTTGGGGAGAGGCGGTCAAGAGACCCAGTACTTC
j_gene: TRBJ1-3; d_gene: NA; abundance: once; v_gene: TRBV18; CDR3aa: CASSPRTGSSGNTIYF; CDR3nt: TGTGCCAGCTCACCTCGGACGGGGAGCTCTGGAAACACCATATATTTT
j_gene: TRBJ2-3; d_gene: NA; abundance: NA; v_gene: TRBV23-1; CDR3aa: CASSHLGYKVDTQYF; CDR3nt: TGCGCCAGCAGTCACTTGGGTTATAAAGTGGATACGCAGTATTTT
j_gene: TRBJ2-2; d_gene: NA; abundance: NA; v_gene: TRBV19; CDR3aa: CASSIGTGELFF; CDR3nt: TGTGCCAGTAGTATTGGGACCGGGGAGCTGTTTTTT
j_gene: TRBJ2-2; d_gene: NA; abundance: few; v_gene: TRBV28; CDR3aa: CASSFSGELFF; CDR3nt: TGTGCCAGCAGTTTTTCCGGGGAGCTGTTTTTT
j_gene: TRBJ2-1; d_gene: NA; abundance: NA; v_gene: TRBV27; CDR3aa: CASSFPSGGEVFEQFF; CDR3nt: TGTGCCAGCAGTTTCCCATCTGGGGGAGAAGTATTTGAGCAGTTCTTC
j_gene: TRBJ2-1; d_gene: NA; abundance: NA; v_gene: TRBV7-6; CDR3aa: CASSLGHNEQFF; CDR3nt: TGTGCCAGCAGCTTAGGCCACAATGAGCAGTTCTTC
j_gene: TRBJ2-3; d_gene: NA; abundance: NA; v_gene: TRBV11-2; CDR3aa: CASSLVWGHSTDTQYF; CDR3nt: TGTGCCAGCAGCTTAGTGTGGGGTCACAGCACAGATACGCAGTATTTT
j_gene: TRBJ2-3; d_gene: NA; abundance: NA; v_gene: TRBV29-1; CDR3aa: CSARLGVGTDTQYF; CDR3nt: TGCAGCGCCCGCCTGGGAGTGGGTACAGATACGCAGTATTTT
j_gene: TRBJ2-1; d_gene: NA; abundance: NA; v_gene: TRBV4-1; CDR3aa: CASSQTGLSYNEQFF; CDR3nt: TGCGCCAGCAGCCAAACAGGGCTTTCATACAATGAGCAGTTCTTC
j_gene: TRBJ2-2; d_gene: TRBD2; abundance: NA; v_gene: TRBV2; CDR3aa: CASSEPRASGNTGELFF; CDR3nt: TGTGCCAGCAGTGAACCTAGGGCTAGCGGCAACACCGGGGAGCTGTTTTTT
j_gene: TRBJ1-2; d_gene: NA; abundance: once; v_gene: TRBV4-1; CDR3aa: CASSQKVANYGYTF; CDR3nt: TGCGCCAGCAGCCAGAAGGTGGCTAACTATGGCTACACCTTC
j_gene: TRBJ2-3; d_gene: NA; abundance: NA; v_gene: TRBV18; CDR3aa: CASSAIGDTQYF; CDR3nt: TGTGCCAGCTCAGCTATTGGAGATACGCAGTATTTT
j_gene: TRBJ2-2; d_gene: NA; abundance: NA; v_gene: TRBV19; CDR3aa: CASSPTRNTGELFF; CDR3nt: TGTGCCAGTAGCCCCACTCGGAACACCGGGGAGCTGTTTTTT
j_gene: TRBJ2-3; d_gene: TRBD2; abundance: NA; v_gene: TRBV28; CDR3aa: CASSLVGGPNTQYF; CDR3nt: TGTGCCAGCAGTTTAGTGGGAGGGCCTAATACGCAGTATTTT
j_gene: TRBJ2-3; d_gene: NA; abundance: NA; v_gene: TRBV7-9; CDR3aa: CASSFLADTQYF; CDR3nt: TGTGCCAGCAGCTTTCTCGCAGATACGCAGTATTTT
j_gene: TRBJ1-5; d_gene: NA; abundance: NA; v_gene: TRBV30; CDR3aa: CAWSVWGRNQPQHF; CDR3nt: TGTGCCTGGAGTGTATGGGGGAGGAATCAGCCCCAGCATTTT
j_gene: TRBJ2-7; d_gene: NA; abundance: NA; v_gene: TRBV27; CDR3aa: CASSLLGGHHYEQYF; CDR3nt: TGTGCCAGCAGTTTATTGGGGGGGCACCACTACGAGCAGTACTTC
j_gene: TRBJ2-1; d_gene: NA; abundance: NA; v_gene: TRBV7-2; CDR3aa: CASSLVSAYNEQFF; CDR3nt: TGTGCCAGCAGCTTAGTTTCAGCCTACAATGAGCAGTTCTTC
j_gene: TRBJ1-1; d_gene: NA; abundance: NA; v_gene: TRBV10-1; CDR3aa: CASSEGHNTEAFF; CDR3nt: TGCGCCAGCAGTGAAGGACATAACACTGAAGCTTTCTTT
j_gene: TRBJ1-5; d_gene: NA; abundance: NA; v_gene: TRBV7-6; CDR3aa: CASSSAAGGQPQHF; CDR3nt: TGTGCCAGCAGCTCAGCCGCCGGAGGTCAGCCCCAGCATTTT